Presented here are 30 T cell receptor beta chains from one specimen sequenced in a study of neurological immune-mediated disorders. TCRdb reanalysed the 5' RACE reads using MiXCR and keeps one entry per CDR3 protein. The sample comprises around 60,000 distinct CDR3 sequences, about 10% of which are singletons, and about 6.3% rests with the top ten. Time point specified: longitudinal time-point 1 (baseline). The sample taken for sequencing was PBMCs. These receptors came from a male donor with HTLV-1-associated myelopathy (HAM/TSP).

This clonotype has at least ten counts. The chain combines TRBV20-1 with TRBJ2-5, with 11 bases that match TRBD2. Trimming took 0 bases from V and 0 from J; bases not matched to a gene: 6. Germline V gene lookup returns CDR1 DFQATT and CDR2 SNEGSKA (reference sequence). This CDR3 spans 17 amino acids. CDR3 sequence: CSARDPSGGLYQETQYF. The CDR3, as DNA: TGCAGTGCTAGAGATCCTAGCGGGGGGCTGTACCAAGAGACCCAGTACTTC.

This clonotype was counted at least ten times. The chain joins TRBV15 to TRBJ2-1; D gene uncertain. There are 13 residues in the CDR3. The germline V and J ends were trimmed by 3 bases and 5 bases, with 8 bases remaining between them. Germline loops: CDR1 LNHNV, CDR2 YYDKDF (reference sequence). The CDR3 sequence is CATSRTPNNEQFF. The CDR3 region has the DNA TGTGCCACCAGCAGGACACCGAACAATGAGCAGTTCTTC. Full variable domain (remainder filled in from reference TRBV15 and TRBJ2-1): DAMVIQNPRYQVTQFGKPVTLSCSQTLNHNVMYWYQQKSSQAPKLLFHYYDKDFNNEADTPDNFQSRRPNTSFCFLDIRSPGLGDTAMYLCATSRTPNNEQFFGPGTRLTVL.

Many counts were recorded for this clonotype. The rearrangement uses TRBV5-1 and TRBJ1-4; 10 bases align to TRBD1. The CDR3 has 14 residues. Germline values: CDR1 SGHRS, CDR2 YFSETQ. V trimming: 4 bases; J trimming: 7 bases; junction bases outside the gene matches: 4. CDR3 in amino acids: CASSRGQGFEKLFF. CDR3 coding DNA: TGCGCCAGCAGCCGGGGACAGGGGTTTGAAAAACTGTTTTTT.

The chain uses TRBV28 and TRBJ2-3, with 8 positions matching TRBD2. With V trimmed by 7 bases and J by 0 bases, 12 bases remained unmatched. Germline V gene sequence: CDR1 MDHEN, CDR2 SYDVKM. The CDR3 has 17 amino acids. In nucleotides, the CDR3 is TGTGCCAGCAATCTATCCGGCGGGGGGCCTAGCACAGATACGCAGTATTTT. It is translated as CASNLSGGGPSTDTQYF.

This clonotype was counted ten times or more. The CDR3, as DNA: TGCGCCAGCAGCTTGGAAGTCGGGTCCAGGTCGGGCGGCTACACCTTC. Amino acids: CASSLEVGSRSGGYTF. The rearrangement links TRBV5-1 to TRBJ1-2; no definite D call. There are 16 residues in the CDR3. Germline assignment: CDR1 SGHRS and CDR2 YFSETQ. V dropped 0 bases and J dropped 8 bases, with 20 bases sitting between them.

This clonotype showed up many times. The J gene is TRBJ2-7, the V gene TRBV29-1, with D perhaps matching TRBD1 or TRBD2 (5 bases each). Germline loops: CDR1 SQVTM, CDR2 ANQGSEA. CDR3 length equals 14 residues. The V end lost 5 bases, the J end lost 3 bases, and 17 bases lay between the germline ends. DNA for the CDR3: TGCAGCGTTAGGGGAGACGGTCGGATCTACGAGCAGTACTTC. It yields the protein CSVRGDGRIYEQYF.

This clonotype has a count of ten or more. The chain employs TRBV28 and TRBJ2-1; 15 bases fit TRBD2. Per germline, CDR1 MDHEN and CDR2 SYDVKM. The CDR3 has 19 residues. V was clipped by 2 bases and J by 8 bases; unmatched bases: 13. DNA for the CDR3: TGTGCCAGCAGTTTAGGCTGGACTAGCGGGGGGGCCCCTTGGGATGAGCAGTTCTTC. Translated, it gives CASSLGWTSGGAPWDEQFF.

In this sample, this clonotype turned up many times. The gene calls are TRBV20-1 and TRBJ2-1; D is ambiguous. Trimming stripped 0 bases from V and 8 bases from J, with 14 bases between. In germline, CDR1 is DFQATT, CDR2 SNEGSKA (reference sequence). There are 14 residues in the CDR3. The CDR3 DNA reads as TGCAGTGCTAGAGATCTCCTAGGTATTGATGAGCAGTTCTTC. It yields the protein CSARDLLGIDEQFF.

As regards this clonotype: One end of the junction varies from germline; a read error may be responsible. Here the CDR3 reads CASSITGNNEAFF. CDR3 in DNA: TGTGCCAGTAGTATAACAGGGAACAATGAAGCTTTCTTT. The V gene is TRBV19, the J gene TRBJ1-1; a possible D gene is TRBD1 (6 bases). The CDR3 is 13 amino acids. Germline lookup yields CDR1 LNHDA and CDR2 SQIVND (reference sequence).

This clonotype was detected a few times. This sequence may be a read error, since a much larger clone differs from it by one base. The rearrangement uses TRBV3-2 and TRBJ2-7; the table's D gene call, TRBD2, was not cross checked with the DNA. TRBV3-2 is termed a pseudogene. This CDR3 is 13 amino acids long. CDR3 protein: CANSPDLFYEQYF. The CDR3 nucleotides read TGTGCCAACAGCCCGGACTTATTCTACGAGCAGTACTTC.

This clonotype was seen many times. The chain joins TRBV7-9 to TRBJ1-4; the match to TRBD1 covers 9 bases. This CDR3 comprises 14 residues. The germline CDR1 and CDR2 sequences are SEHNR and FQNEAQ (reference sequence). The trim removed 5 bases at V and 5 bases at J, leaving 3 bases unmatched. The CDR3 is CASSAGQGNEKLFF. The CDR3 DNA is TGTGCCAGCAGCGCGGGACAGGGAAATGAAAAACTGTTTTTT.

The table lists this clonotype with many counts. The chain links TRBV10-3 to TRBJ2-7; possibly TRBD1 for D (6 bases). Germline assignment: CDR1 ENHRY and CDR2 SYGVKD. The CDR3 consists of 14 residues. Trimming pared 0 bases from V and 1 base from J, leaving 7 bases between. The CDR3 protein is CAISESGQSYEQYF. CDR3 DNA sequence: TGTGCCATCAGTGAGTCGGGACAATCCTACGAGCAGTACTTC.

The CDR3 DNA sequence: TGCAGTGCAACACCGGGACGCCTTGGGACGCCGAACACTGAAGCTTTCTTT. As protein: CSATPGRLGTPNTEAFF. The rearrangement links TRBV20-1 to TRBJ1-1; tentative D call: TRBD1 (5 bases). V dropped 6 bases and J dropped 1 base, with 24 bases sitting between them. Looked up from germline, CDR1 is DFQATT and CDR2 is SNEGSKA (reference sequence). The CDR3 contains 17 residues.

Many counts were recorded for this clonotype. This sequence joins TRBV12-3 or TRBV12-4 and TRBJ1-2, with 10 bases identical to TRBD1. V lost 5 bases and J lost 8; bases outside the gene matches: 11. The CDR3 has 15 amino acids. The CDR3: CASSPAGTGVLGYTF. CDR3 bases: TGTGCCAGCAGTCCTGCCGGGACAGGGGTCTTGGGCTACACCTTC.

This clonotype was detected ten times or more. In DNA form, the CDR3 reads TGCAGCGCGTTTTTATATGAAGGACAGACCGACAACACTGAAGCTTTCTTT. Protein sequence: CSAFLYEGQTDNTEAFF. The chain couples TRBV29-1 to TRBJ1-1; D is perhaps TRBD1 (6 bases). The germline V and J ends were trimmed by 7 bases and 2 bases, with 26 bases remaining between them. CDR1 and CDR2 from the germline V gene are SQVTM and ANQGSEA. The CDR3 runs 17 residues.

This clonotype was counted ten times or more. This chain uses TRBV18 with TRBJ1-5; tentative D call: TRBD1 (5 bases). The CDR3 is 15 amino acids. The germline V gene encodes CDR1 KGHSH and CDR2 LQKENI. The ends were cut back, 3 bases at V and 6 bases at J, with 15 bases in the middle. The CDR3 region is CASSPNSGGAQPQHF. In DNA form, the CDR3 reads TGTGCCAGCTCACCGAACAGTGGAGGGGCTCAGCCCCAGCATTTT. Variable domain in full (rest from reference TRBV18 and TRBJ1-5): NAGVMQNPRHLVRRRGQEARLRCSPMKGHSHVYWYRQLPEEGLKFMVYLQKENIIDESGMPKERFSAEFPKEGPSILRIQQVVRGDSAAYFCASSPNSGGAQPQHFGDGTRLSIL.

This clonotype has ten or more counts. The chain recombines TRBV20-1 with TRBJ2-7, with TRBD2 identical over 12 bases. Germline trimming cut 6 bases from V and 5 bases from J; bases unmatched to any gene: 11. From germline, CDR1 is DFQATT and CDR2 SNEGSKA (reference sequence). The CDR3 is 15 residues long. The CDR3 reads CSAASGGAFRDEQYF. CDR3 DNA: TGCAGTGCCGCTAGCGGGGGGGCTTTTCGGGACGAGCAGTACTTC.

This clonotype was detected many times. The rearrangement uses TRBV20-1 and TRBJ2-3; 8 bases agree with TRBD2. CDR3 length equals 16 residues. J lost 1 base, V lost 2 bases, and 8 bases had no gene match. Germline CDR1 reads DFQATT; CDR2 reads SNEGSKA (reference sequence). This CDR3 is CSARRSAGGRTDTQYF. Written as DNA, the CDR3 is TGCAGTGCTAGACGTTCTGCGGGGGGACGCACAGATACGCAGTATTTT.

This clonotype was counted ten times or more. This chain uses TRBV7-8 with TRBJ1-2; 8 nucleotides align to TRBD1. CDR1 and CDR2 from the germline V gene are SGHVS and FQNEAQ. CDR3 length: 12 amino acids. Trimming removed 3 bases from V and 10 bases from J; junction bases left unmatched: 4. The CDR3 region is CASSFGQGDYTF. The CDR3 DNA is TGTGCCAGCAGCTTCGGACAGGGCGACTACACCTTC.

This clonotype occurred many times. The V gene is TRBV20-1, the J gene TRBJ2-3, with a tentative D call TRBD2 (5 bases). Trimming took off 8 bases at V and 1 base at J, with 13 bases between the two ends. CDR1 is DFQATT and CDR2 is SNEGSKA in the germline V gene (reference sequence). The length of the CDR3 is 13 residues. The CDR3 coding sequence is TGCAGTCCGCTAGGAGGAGGCACAGATACGCAGTATTTT. Its protein is CSPLGGGTDTQYF.

The chain uses TRBV20-1 and TRBJ1-5, with a weak D call TRBD1 (6 bases). The CDR3 spans 13 residues. V was shortened by 5 bases and J by 5 bases, with 13 bases between the two germline ends. CDR1 and CDR2 from the germline V gene are DFQATT and SNEGSKA (reference sequence). The CDR3 nucleotides are TGCAGTGCTGGATTGGGGGCCCATCAGCCCCAGCATTTT. Its translation is CSAGLGAHQPQHF.

This clonotype was observed many times. The J gene is TRBJ1-1, the V gene TRBV29-1, with D hard to call. The CDR3 length is 13 residues. The V gene lost 2 bases and the J gene lost 0 bases, with 7 bases spanning the gap. CDR1 is SQVTM, CDR2 ANQGSEA, per germline. The CDR3 nucleotides are TGCAGCGTTGAACAAACCTTGAACACTGAAGCTTTCTTT. It translates to CSVEQTLNTEAFF.

This clonotype was detected ten times or more. The J gene is TRBJ2-1, the V gene TRBV6-5; 9 bases map to TRBD2. There are 14 residues in the CDR3. V lost 8 bases, J lost 8 bases, and 10 bases stayed unmatched. CDR1 is MNHEY, CDR2 SVGAGI, per germline. CDR3 amino acids: CASGLRGGLYEQFF. Here the CDR3 DNA reads TGTGCCAGCGGCCTGCGGGGGGGCTTATATGAGCAGTTCTTC.

This clonotype occurred many times. The chain is built from TRBV7-9 and TRBJ2-2, with a weak D call TRBD1 (6 bases). This CDR3 region has 16 residues. The germline V and J ends were trimmed by 5 bases and 5 bases, with 18 bases remaining between them. Germline V CDR1 and CDR2: SEHNR, FQNEAQ (reference sequence). CDR3 loop: CASSNRQDRETGELFF. For the CDR3, the DNA is TGTGCCAGCAGCAACAGACAGGACCGCGAAACCGGGGAGCTGTTTTTT.

This clonotype was observed at least ten times. J is TRBJ1-6 and V is TRBV12-3 or TRBV12-4, with TRBD1 matching over 7 bases. The CDR3 is made up of 13 amino acids. V was clipped by 6 bases and J by 9 bases; unmatched bases: 5. CDR3 bases: TGTGCCAGCAGCCTACAGGGGTTTTCACCCCTCCACTTT. It encodes CASSLQGFSPLHF.

This clonotype has ten or more counts. J is TRBJ1-1 and V is TRBV7-9; no definite D call. The V gene's germline CDR1 is SEHNR and CDR2 FQNEAQ (reference sequence). CDR3 length equals 18 residues. V lost 1 base and J lost 7, with 25 bases in between. The CDR3 spells CASSLVRVSWGTGLEAFF. The CDR3 nucleotides are TGTGCCAGCAGCTTAGTTAGGGTGTCGTGGGGAACCGGGCTTGAAGCTTTCTTT.

The chain links TRBV10-3 to TRBJ1-6, with D possibly matching TRBD1 (6 bases). V was trimmed by 0 bases and J by 8 bases, leaving 20 bases between them. CDR3 size: 18 residues. The germline gives CDR1 ENHRY, CDR2 SYGVKD. CDR3 sequence: CAISESYRDTHADSPLHF. The CDR3 DNA sequence: TGTGCCATCAGTGAGTCCTACCGGGACACCCACGCGGATTCACCCCTCCACTTT.

This clonotype showed up many times. DNA of the CDR3: TGCGCCAGCAGCCAGGACAAGAGTAGAGATACGCAGTATTTT. Translated: CASSQDKSRDTQYF. V usage is TRBV5-1 and J usage is TRBJ2-3, with a weak D call TRBD1 (5 bases). The CDR3 sequence is 14 residues long. Between the trimmed V and J ends, which lost 4 bases and 5 bases, there was a span of 14 bases. Per the germline V gene, CDR1 is SGHRS and CDR2 is YFSETQ.

This clonotype showed up many times. The V and J genes are TRBV7-7 and TRBJ2-5; D not certain. Germline assignment: CDR1 SSHAT and CDR2 FNYEAQ (reference sequence). The CDR3 is 13 residues long. In DNA form, the CDR3 reads TGTGCGCCCTTGGACGGGCAAGAGGAGACCCAGTACTTC. Translated, it gives CAPLDGQEETQYF.

As regards this clonotype: A much more abundant neighbour one base away suggests this may be a read error. The gene calls are TRBV7-2 and TRBJ2-7; D is undetermined. The CDR3 is 14 amino acids. Deletions cut 1 base from V and 3 bases from J, with 10 bases between. Germline V lookup: CDR1 SGHTA, CDR2 FQGNSA. CDR3 in DNA: TGTGCCAGCAGCTTAGGTACTATGAACTACGAGCAGTACTTC. Protein product: CASSLGTMNYEQYF.